Below are 6 T cell receptor beta chains sequenced from a single sample in a study of breast tumors, draining lymph nodes, adjacent tissues. TCRdb reprocessed the multiplex PCR reads with MiXCR, giving one entry per CDR3 protein. The table has about 12,000 distinct CDR3 sequences, approximately 70% seen once. The material sequenced was tumor-adjacent breast tissue. Receptors originate from a female donor with breast cancer. Some clones in this sample may be carry-over from other donors' samples.

V usage is TRBV7-9 and J usage is TRBJ2-5; no clear D gene. Germline loops: CDR1 SEHNR, CDR2 FQNEAQ (reference sequence). The CDR3 runs to 14 residues. Trimming took off 0 bases at V and 5 bases at J, with 10 bases between the two ends. The CDR3 region is CASSLAVGWETQYF. The CDR3 region has the DNA TGTGCCAGCAGCTTAGCGGTGGGTTGGGAGACCCAGTACTTC.

This clonotype was recorded a few times. The chain recombines TRBV3-1 with TRBJ1-2; a possible D gene is TRBD1 (6 bases). Germline CDR1 is LGHDT and CDR2 is YNNKEL (reference sequence). V lost 0 bases and J lost 4, with 15 bases in between. This CDR3 is 16 amino acids long. The CDR3 loop reads CASSQDSDSQTYGYTF. CDR3 sequence (DNA): TGTGCCAGCAGCCAAGATTCGGACAGCCAGACCTATGGCTACACCTTC. The variable domain in full, completed from reference TRBV3-1 and TRBJ1-2, reads DTAVSQTPKYLVTQMGNDKSIKCEQNLGHDTMYWYKQDSKKFLKIMFSYNNKELIINETVPNRFSPKSPDKAHLNLHINSLELGDSAVYFCASSQDSDSQTYGYTFGSGTRLTVV.

The rearrangement links TRBV20-1 to TRBJ2-3; no clear D. Trimming took 3 bases from V and 3 from J, leaving 19 bases between them. The CDR3 is 16 residues long. The germline CDR1 and CDR2 sequences are DFQATT and SNEGSKA (reference sequence). In nucleotides, the CDR3 is TGCAGTGCTAGGAGACCAACAGCGAAAAGAACAGATACGCAGTATTTT. The encoded protein is CSARRPTAKRTDTQYF.

The J gene is TRBJ2-7, the V gene TRBV9; tentative D call: TRBD2 (5 bases). The CDR3 totals 14 residues. The V end was cut by 4 bases, the J end by 4 bases, with 15 bases between. Germline V CDR1 and CDR2: SGDLS, YYNGEE. CDR3: CASSPAGIGYEQYF. The DNA of the CDR3 is TGTGCCAGCAGCCCGGCCGGGATAGGGTACGAGCAGTACTTC.

The chain employs TRBV7-9 and TRBJ2-1, with 11 bases aligning to TRBD2. The CDR3 totals 15 residues. Germline trimming cut 2 bases from V and 8 bases from J; bases unmatched to any gene: 5. Germline V gene data show CDR1 as SEHNR and CDR2 as FQNEAQ (reference sequence). DNA for the CDR3: TGTGCCAGCAGCTTATCGCTAGCGGGAGGCCATGAGCAGTTCTTC. It codes for CASSLSLAGGHEQFF. Together with reference TRBV7-9 and TRBJ2-1, the CDR3 gives the full variable domain: DTGVSQNPRHKITKRGQNVTFRCDPISEHNRLYWYRQTLGQGPEFLTYFQNEAQLEKSRLLSDRFSAERPKGSFSTLEIQRTEQGDSAMYLCASSLSLAGGHEQFFGPGTRLTVL.

This chain uses TRBV20-1 with TRBJ2-5, with 11 bases matching TRBD2. CDR3 length: 17 residues. V trimming: 4 bases; J trimming: 1 base; junction bases outside the gene matches: 11. Germline CDR1 DFQATT, CDR2 SNEGSKA (reference sequence). The CDR3 here is CSANGKTSGSPQETQYF. The CDR3, as DNA: TGCAGTGCTAATGGGAAAACTAGCGGGAGTCCCCAAGAGACCCAGTACTTC.